This T cell receptor beta chain came from a study of cytomegalovirus exposure and HLA in healthy donors. Overall study context: The same platform as the 666 first-cohort repertoires was used for the 120 validation repertoires, a later analysis reported. Whole-study findings and limits: TCR beta chains numbering some 160 were designated cytomegalovirus-associated. Rare TCR sequences predominated, though certain public TCRs were found in many donors. In vitro checks showed that a few CMV-associated chains really do target CMV antigens.

The table came from immunoSEQ multiplex PCR; TCRdb's copy has only in-frame clones and leaves some out. The table records around 400,000 clones, roughly 89% of them present only once. In the case of this clone: The antigen is not known.

Germline-derived CDR1 and CDR2 are MDHEN and SYDVKM. With 1 base removed from V and 3 bases from J, the gap between germline ends came to 10 bases. The length of the CDR3 is 14 residues. The source is a woman aged 18-35 years in good health and CMV-seronegative. The rearrangement joins TRBV28 to TRBJ2-7; D not certain. The sample was PBMCs. The CDR3 nucleotides read TGTGCCAGCAGTTTATTTGGCAGAAACTACGAGCAGTACTTC. Its translation: CASSLFGRNYEQYF.